These 26 T cell receptor beta chains originate from one sample sequenced in a study of blood T cells in healthy people across ages. A J-beta primer mix and a sample-barcoded 5' primer were used in a second PCR of roughly 7 to 12 cycles. MiXCR, run by TCRdb on the 5' RACE reads, gives a single entry per CDR3 protein. The table records 450,000 to 700,000 distinct CDR3 sequences, 25% to 30% of them present only once. The source material was blood. These receptor sequences come from a woman aged 70-85 years in good health.

This clonotype was observed a few times. The rearrangement links TRBV4-2 to TRBJ1-2; possibly TRBD1 for D (6 bases). The germline V and J ends were trimmed by 0 bases and 9 bases, with 17 bases remaining between them. The CDR3 totals 15 residues. Germline CDR1 reads LGHNA; CDR2 reads YNFKEQ. As DNA, the CDR3 is TGTGCCAGCAGCCAAGATCTCCGGGGGGCGCAAAGCTACACCTTC. Protein product: CASSQDLRGAQSYTF.

The V gene is TRBV29-1, the J gene TRBJ2-3; no firm D call. Germline assignment: CDR1 SQVTM and CDR2 ANQGSEA. V lost 1 base and J 3 bases, leaving 8 bases between the germline ends. The CDR3 runs 13 residues. The CDR3 DNA reads as TGCAGCGTTGAAGGGTCGGGTACAGATACGCAGTATTTT. This gives the protein CSVEGSGTDTQYF.

The CDR3 region has the DNA TGCAGTGCTAGAGATGGAATGGAGCAGGGAAACTATGGCTACACCTTC. Translation: CSARDGMEQGNYGYTF. The V and J genes are TRBV20-1 and TRBJ1-2; D possibly corresponds to TRBD1 (5 bases). V was pared by 0 bases and J by 2 bases, with 16 bases between. Germline CDR1 and CDR2: DFQATT and SNEGSKA (reference sequence). The CDR3 runs to 16 residues.

The rearrangement links TRBV12-3 or TRBV12-4 to TRBJ1-1; D gene uncertain. Trimming removed 3 bases from V and 2 bases from J, with 7 bases in between. The CDR3 consists of 13 residues. The CDR3 nucleotides are TGTGCCAGCAGTTTGATGGAAAACACTGAAGCTTTCTTT. Its protein product is CASSLMENTEAFF.

This clonotype was recorded a few times. The chain has TRBV7-2 and TRBJ1-1; D unclear. V lost 2 bases and J 0 bases, leaving 4 bases between the germline ends. CDR1 SGHTA and CDR2 FQGNSA come from the germline V gene. The CDR3 consists of 13 residues. The CDR3 region is CASSLSMNTEAFF. The CDR3 region has the DNA TGTGCCAGCAGCTTAAGCATGAACACTGAAGCTTTCTTT.

J is TRBJ2-4 and V is TRBV20-1, with 7 bases lining up with TRBD1. This CDR3 is built from 14 residues. V lost 3 bases and J lost 5; bases outside the gene matches: 7. CDR1 is DFQATT and CDR2 is SNEGSKA in the germline V gene (reference sequence). CDR3 DNA sequence: TGCAGTGCTAGGGGGACAGCTCGGGAAAACATTCAGTACTTC. This gives the protein CSARGTARENIQYF.

A remark on this clonotype: The junction does not match germline at one end; this may be a read error. The chain uses TRBV7-7 and TRBJ2-1; the match to TRBD1 covers 8 bases. Germline V gives CDR1 SSHAT, CDR2 FNYEAQ (reference sequence). This CDR3 contains 15 residues. In nucleotides, the CDR3 is TGTGCTAGCAGCTTAGGAGGACAGGGAACGAATGAGCAGTTCTTC. Protein: CASSLGGQGTNEQFF.

This clonotype was detected many times. The chain recombines TRBV18 with TRBJ2-3; 8 positions agree with TRBD2. The CDR3 consists of 14 residues. Germline assignment: CDR1 KGHSH and CDR2 LQKENI. The junction had 3 bases not matched to a gene; V was cut back by 3 bases and J by 4 bases. The CDR3 sequence: CASSPGLVSDTQYF. The CDR3 DNA sequence: TGTGCCAGCTCACCGGGACTAGTCTCAGATACGCAGTATTTT.

This clonotype was counted only a few times. The chain has TRBV11-2 and TRBJ2-2; D assignment may be TRBD1 or TRBD2 (5 bases each). The V and J ends lost 3 bases and 1 base respectively, with 12 bases between them. The CDR3 totals 16 residues. Germline CDR1 SGHAT, CDR2 FQNNGV. The CDR3 is CASSFSGGVNTGELFF. In DNA form, the CDR3 reads TGTGCCAGCAGCTTTAGTGGGGGAGTGAACACCGGGGAGCTGTTTTTT.

The V call is TRBV9, the J call TRBJ2-3; D is unclear. The CDR3 has 15 residues. CDR1 and CDR2 from the germline V gene are SGDLS and YYNGEE. The V end lost 7 bases, the J end lost 3 bases, and 18 bases lay between the germline ends. In DNA, the CDR3 is TGTGCCAGCGGTCAGCGTCCTATCCCAACAGATACGCAGTATTTT. Encoded protein: CASGQRPIPTDTQYF. The variable domain in full, completed from reference TRBV9 and TRBJ2-3, reads DSGVTQTPKHLITATGQRVTLRCSPRSGDLSVYWYQQSLDQGLQFLIQYYNGEERAKGNILERFSAQQFPDLHSELNLSSLELGDSALYFCASGQRPIPTDTQYFGPGTRLTVL.

This clonotype was seen a handful of times. The junction departs from the called germline gene at one end, perhaps through a read error. The genes are TRBV2 and TRBJ2-7; D gene uncertain. This CDR3 has 14 residues. Per germline, CDR1 SNHLY and CDR2 FYNNEI. The chain's CDR3 is CASSEDQSQYEQYF. The CDR3 DNA reads TGTGCCAGCAGTGAAGACCAGTCCCAGTACGAGCAATACTTC.

This clonotype was recorded a few times. In this CDR3 the conserved last residue, phenylalanine or tryptophan, is missing, so a read error is likely. The rearrangement joins TRBV7-2 to TRBJ1-6, with D unclear. This CDR3 is built from 14 residues. Germline CDR1 and CDR2: SGHTA and FQGNSA. Between the trimmed V and J ends, which lost 8 bases and 9 bases, there was a span of 17 bases. CDR3 coding DNA: TGTGCCAGCGGACCCGACGGGTTAGTTTCACCCCTCCACCTT. It translates to CASGPDGLVSPLHL.

This clonotype was detected a few times. The genes are TRBV4-2 and TRBJ2-4; a weak D match, TRBD2 (7 bases). The CDR3 has 18 amino acids. Germline V gene data show CDR1 as LGHNA and CDR2 as YNFKEQ. Trimming stripped 0 bases from V and 8 bases from J, with 23 bases between. The CDR3 here is CASSQDFGGLLGRDIQYF. The CDR3 bases are TGTGCCAGCAGCCAAGATTTCGGGGGGCTACTTGGGAGAGACATTCAGTACTTC.

The chain joins TRBV20-1 to TRBJ2-3; maybe TRBD2 (6 bases). Per the germline V gene, CDR1 is DFQATT and CDR2 is SNEGSKA (reference sequence). The CDR3 spans 19 residues. V lost 5 bases and J 0 bases, leaving 27 bases between the germline ends. The DNA for the CDR3 is TGCAGTGCTGGCGGGGCAGAGATGGGTGAGAGAACTAGCACAGATACGCAGTATTTT. Residues: CSAGGAEMGERTSTDTQYF.

The rearrangement uses TRBV7-2 and TRBJ1-2; D might be TRBD1 (6 bases). The CDR3 covers 14 residues. Trimming took off 7 bases at V and 8 bases at J, with 20 bases between the two ends. CDR1 and CDR2 (germline): SGHTA, FQGNSA. The CDR3 DNA reads TGTGCCAGCACCCGGCCCCGGGGGGCGCGCGGCTACACCTTC. It codes for CASTRPRGARGYTF.

The chain uses TRBV20-1 and TRBJ2-5; D is unclear. CDR1 is DFQATT and CDR2 is SNEGSKA in the germline V gene (reference sequence). The CDR3 totals 14 residues. V gave up 2 bases and J gave up 5 bases, with 15 bases separating them. The CDR3 protein is CSARSMSHMETQYF. Here the CDR3 DNA reads TGCAGTGCTAGATCCATGTCCCATATGGAGACCCAGTACTTC.

This clonotype was picked up a small number of times. The gene calls are TRBV20-1 and TRBJ2-5; D is perhaps TRBD2 (6 bases). Germline V gene lookup returns CDR1 DFQATT and CDR2 SNEGSKA (reference sequence). V lost 7 bases, J lost 7 bases, and 28 bases lay in between. The CDR3 covers 16 residues. CDR3 loop: CSVPSMESGFGGTQYF. CDR3 DNA sequence: TGCAGTGTCCCTTCCATGGAATCGGGGTTCGGGGGGACCCAGTACTTC.

This clonotype was seen ten or more times. The chain combines TRBV4-3 with TRBJ2-3, with 11 bases matching TRBD2. Germline V gene sequence: CDR1 LGHNA, CDR2 YSLEER. V trimming: 5 bases; J trimming: 1 base; junction bases outside the gene matches: 8. The CDR3 loop spans 17 amino acids. Here the CDR3 reads CASSINLAGGRTDTQYF. The CDR3 DNA is TGCGCCAGCAGCATCAACCTAGCGGGGGGACGCACAGATACGCAGTATTTT.

The chain recombines TRBV4-1 with TRBJ2-6, with a tentative D call TRBD2 (5 bases). Germline CDR1 reads MGHRA; CDR2 reads YSYEKL. This CDR3 region has 17 residues. V shed 6 bases and J shed 2 bases, with 17 bases lying between them. CDR3 bases: TGCGCCAGCAGGATGGCCCCGGGGTTTACTGGGGCCAACGTCCTGACTTTC. The encoded protein is CASRMAPGFTGANVLTF.

The genes are TRBV20-1 and TRBJ2-5; TRBD2 might be the D (5 bases). Germline values: CDR1 DFQATT, CDR2 SNEGSKA (reference sequence). The CDR3 covers 18 residues. Trimming took off 0 bases at V and 3 bases at J, with 23 bases between the two ends. CDR3 residues: CSARDEGYSRGEEETQYF. The CDR3 nucleotides are TGCAGTGCTAGAGATGAGGGATACAGCCGGGGAGAGGAAGAGACCCAGTACTTC.

The V and J genes are TRBV7-2 and TRBJ2-3; 13 positions match TRBD2. CDR1 is SGHTA, CDR2 FQGNSA, per germline. Unmatched junction bases numbered 16, after V lost 5 bases and J lost 8 bases. CDR3 length: 18 residues. Here the CDR3 reads CASSPRGGLAGVSVTQYF. The CDR3 coding sequence is TGTGCCAGCAGCCCGAGGGGCGGACTAGCGGGGGTCTCAGTTACGCAGTATTTT.

This sequence joins TRBV7-2 and TRBJ1-1; possible D gene TRBD1, 5 bases. The V end lost 1 base, the J end lost 1 base, and 10 bases lay between the germline ends. CDR3 length equals 15 residues. CDR1 is SGHTA, CDR2 FQGNSA, per germline. The CDR3 DNA is TGTGCCAGCAGCTTAGTAGCCCAGGGGAACACTGAAGCTTTCTTT. This gives the protein CASSLVAQGNTEAFF.

This chain links TRBV6-5 with TRBJ1-4; a possible D gene is TRBD1 (6 bases). Between the trimmed V and J ends, which lost 0 bases and 5 bases, there was a span of 7 bases. The CDR3 totals 14 residues. Germline CDR1 is MNHEY and CDR2 is SVGAGI. The CDR3 coding sequence is TGTGCCAGCAGTTACTCTGACAGGAATGAAAAACTGTTTTTT. Encoded protein: CASSYSDRNEKLFF.

The chain is built from TRBV12-3 or TRBV12-4 and TRBJ2-3; 7 bases fit TRBD1. The CDR3 is 15 residues long. V shed 2 bases, J shed 1 base, and the junction held 3 bases outside the gene matches. The CDR3 DNA reads as TGTGCCAGCAGTTTAAGGGGGCTACGCACAGATACGCAGTATTTT. Translation gives CASSLRGLRTDTQYF.

The V gene is TRBV5-1, the J gene TRBJ1-6; D is undetermined. V dropped 0 bases and J dropped 0 bases, with 7 bases sitting between them. Germline CDR1 reads SGHRS; CDR2 reads YFSETQ. The length of the CDR3 is 16 residues. The CDR3 region has the DNA TGCGCCAGCAGCTTGGTTGGGAGCTCCTATAATTCACCCCTCCACTTT. Its protein product is CASSLVGSSYNSPLHF.

Turning to this clonotype: Germline is not matched at one junction end, which may reflect a read error. The chain carries TRBV30 and TRBJ1-1; possible D gene TRBD1, 5 bases. Germline CDR1 GTSNPN, CDR2 SVGIG (reference sequence). There are 13 residues in the CDR3. CDR3 bases: TGTGCCTGGAGTGCGACCTGGGGCACTGAAGCTTCCTTT. Translation gives CAWSATWGTEASF.